This T cell receptor (beta chain) was identified during a study of blood T cell repertoires in COVID-19. On the study more broadly: PBMCs, B-cell-depleted T cells, or T cells were the source of the cDNA or gDNA that made up the material.

Cohort assignment relied on participant-reported clinical history. V was cut by 3 bases and J by 3 bases, with 8 bases left in between. Looked up from germline, CDR1 is SEHNR and CDR2 is FQNEAQ (reference sequence). The CDR3 covers 13 residues. Only in-frame clones appear in the TCRdb table, and some are missing; sequencing was by immunoSEQ multiplex PCR. The profile shows 150,000 to 250,000 clones, approximately 85% of them singletons. The receptor was derived from a man aged 40-49 years who had recovered from COVID-19. This sequence joins TRBV7-9 and TRBJ1-2; D is unresolved. Sequenced material: PBMCs or T cells enriched from blood (not recorded which). The CDR3 sequence: CASSFLADYGYTF. CDR3 nucleotides: TGTGCCAGCAGCTTCTTAGCTGACTATGGCTACACCTTC.